This T cell receptor beta chain originates from a study of blood T cell repertoires in COVID-19. Study context: From the United States, Italy and Spain came samples of acute and convalescent COVID-19. T cells, B-cell-depleted T cells, or PBMCs supplied cDNA or gDNA.

Per the authors' pipeline: How many nucleated cells were present was estimated from reference gene primer amplification. Clones were read by immunoSEQ multiplex PCR, and TCRdb kept only the in-frame ones, dropping some. Clone size and the V and J calls come from that table; the DNA yielded D and trimming. The sample records more than 300,000 clones, more than 75% being singletons. In germline, CDR1 is MNHEY, CDR2 SMNVEV (reference sequence). This CDR3 has 17 residues. V trimming: 6 bases; J trimming: 0 bases; junction bases outside the gene matches: 10. The sequenced sample was peripheral blood. The clonotype was recovered from a woman aged 18-29 years who had recovered from COVID-19. V usage is TRBV27 and J usage is TRBJ1-5; 8 positions match TRBD1. CDR3: CASSTLVGTGSNQPQHF. The CDR3 nucleotides read TGTGCCAGCAGCACTCTCGTGGGGACAGGTAGCAATCAGCCCCAGCATTTT.